These 5 T cell receptor beta chains originate from one sample sequenced in a study of tissue T cells after allogeneic stem cell transplantation. Some clones are missing from TCRdb's copy, which holds only in-frame ones; the method was immunoSEQ multiplex PCR. The sample holds roughly 4,200 clones, 52% seen once. Noted time point: mouse harvest day 7 after allogeneic transplant. Each mouse received 10^7 T-cell-depleted marrow cells plus 10^6 splenic CD5+ T cells by tail vein. Sequenced material: lymph node tissue. These receptors were taken from a female BALB/c mouse given C57BL/6 T cells with graft-versus-host disease after an allogeneic hematopoietic cell transplant.

On this clone: The genes and germline here are from mouse. The CDR3 end falls 1 residue outside the read, so it is completed with the germline J gene. V usage is TRBV3 and J usage is TRBJ1-4; D possibly corresponds to TRBD1 (5 bases). V lost 0 bases, J lost 3 bases, and 5 bases lay in between. Germline V gene sequence: CDR1 SNHLY, CDR2 FYNGKV (reference sequence). This CDR3 contains 14 residues. Incomplete CDR3 DNA: TGTGCCAGCAGCTTAGCAGGGGCCAACGAAAGATTATTT. It encodes CASSLAGANERLF. The full CDR3 sequence reads CASSLAGANERLFF.

This clone was counted only a few times. The gene names here belong to mouse. With the read ending 1 residue before the CDR3 end, the germline J gene is used to fill in that end. The V gene is TRBV3, the J gene TRBJ2-2; 10 positions match TRBD2. The CDR3 runs to 14 residues. Looked up from germline, CDR1 is SNHLY and CDR2 is FYNGKV (reference sequence). V lost 3 bases to trimming and J lost 6 bases; unmatched junction nucleotides: 1. CDR3 DNA (partial): TGTGCCAGCAGCTTGACTGGGGGGCCCGGGCAGCTCTAC. This translates into CASSLTGGPGQLY. The whole CDR3 is CASSLTGGPGQLYF.

As regards this clone: Gene names denote mouse genes. Sequencing ends 1 residue short of the CDR3 end; the germline J gene provides the rest. The chain carries TRBV12-1 and TRBJ2-7, with D possibly TRBD1 on 6 matching bases. V gave up 1 base and J gave up 3 bases, with 12 bases separating them. This CDR3 is built from 14 residues. Per germline, CDR1 SGHSN and CDR2 HYEKVE. CDR3: CASSLQGDLYEQYF. The part of the CDR3 DNA that was read is TGTGCCAGCTCTCTACAGGGCGACCTCTATGAACAGTAC.

A note on this clone: The gene names given are mouse names. The observed sequence ends 1 residue before the CDR3 terminus, with the missing tail filled in from the germline J gene. V gene TRBV26 combines with J gene TRBJ1-1; D is uncertain. Germline V gene data show CDR1 as KGHPV and CDR2 as FQNQEV (reference sequence). The ends were cut back, 3 bases at V and 4 bases at J, with 6 bases in the middle. CDR3 length equals 12 residues. The CDR3 DNA, read in part, is TGTGCCAGCAGTCTTGGGTTCACAGAAGTCTTC. It translates to CASSLGFTEVF. The full CDR3 sequence reads CASSLGFTEVFF. The full variable domain, in which reference TRBV26 and TRBJ1-1 provide the parts outside the CDR3, is NSKVIQTPRYLVKGQGQKAKMRCIPEKGHPVVFWYQQNKNNEFKFLINFQNQEVLQQIDMTEKRFSAECPSNSPCSLEIQSSEAGDSALYLCASSLGFTEVFFGKGTRLTVV.

For this clone: Germline and genes: mouse. The read halts 1 residue ahead of the CDR3 end, with the missing end drawn from the germline J gene. V is TRBV5 and J is TRBJ2-1, with TRBD2 matching 12 bases. V shed 3 bases and J 0 bases; nucleotides not matched to a gene: 3. Germline CDR1 and CDR2: LGHNA and YNLKQL (reference sequence). The CDR3 covers 17 residues. The covered CDR3 bases are TGTGCCAGCAGCCAGGACTGGGGGGGGAATAACTATGCTGAGCAGTTC. This translates into CASSQDWGGNNYAEQF. The entire CDR3 protein is CASSQDWGGNNYAEQFF.